This T cell receptor (beta chain) appears in the sequencing data of a study of T cell responses to AZD1222 COVID-19 vaccine. The CDR3 contains 15 residues. Trimming at V came to 5 bases and at J to 2 bases, leaving 4 bases not matched to a gene. Germline values: CDR1 SGHTA, CDR2 FQGNSA. Only in-frame clones appear in the TCRdb table, and some are missing; sequencing was by immunoSEQ multiplex PCR. This table has about 120,000 clones, around 90% appearing once. This clone was counted only a few times. What it binds is not known. Study outcomes and limitations: Nearly half of spike-specific TCRs reportedly go after variant regions that carry no mutations. Across the whole spike, CD4 TCRs peaked at regions 160-218 and 743-854.

The clonotype was recovered from an adult who received the AZD1222 COVID-19 vaccine. Sequences were derived from peripheral blood, sampled 28 days after the second AZD1222 dose. The chain is built from TRBV7-2 and TRBJ2-1; 9 bases are a match to TRBD1. The CDR3 loop reads CASSLRQGAYNEQFF. For the CDR3, the DNA is TGTGCCAGCAGCCTTCGACAGGGGGCCTACAATGAGCAGTTCTTC.